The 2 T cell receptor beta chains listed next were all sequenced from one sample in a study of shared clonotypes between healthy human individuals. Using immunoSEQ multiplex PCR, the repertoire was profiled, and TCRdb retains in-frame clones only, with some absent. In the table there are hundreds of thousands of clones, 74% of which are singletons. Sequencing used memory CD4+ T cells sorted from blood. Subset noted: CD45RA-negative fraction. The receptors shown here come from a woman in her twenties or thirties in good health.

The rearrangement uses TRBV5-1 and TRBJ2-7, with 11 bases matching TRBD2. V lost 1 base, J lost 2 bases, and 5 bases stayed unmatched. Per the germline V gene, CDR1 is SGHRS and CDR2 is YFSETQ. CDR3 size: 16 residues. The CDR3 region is CASSLSSGRSTYEQYF. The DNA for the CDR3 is TGCGCCAGCAGCTTGTCTAGCGGGAGGAGCACCTACGAGCAGTACTTC.

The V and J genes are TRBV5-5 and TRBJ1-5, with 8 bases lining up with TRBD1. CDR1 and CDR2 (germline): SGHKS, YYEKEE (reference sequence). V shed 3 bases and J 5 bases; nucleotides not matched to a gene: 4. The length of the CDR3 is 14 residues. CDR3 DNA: TGTGCCAGCAGCTCGGACAGGGAGTATCAGCCCCAGCATTTT. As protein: CASSSDREYQPQHF.